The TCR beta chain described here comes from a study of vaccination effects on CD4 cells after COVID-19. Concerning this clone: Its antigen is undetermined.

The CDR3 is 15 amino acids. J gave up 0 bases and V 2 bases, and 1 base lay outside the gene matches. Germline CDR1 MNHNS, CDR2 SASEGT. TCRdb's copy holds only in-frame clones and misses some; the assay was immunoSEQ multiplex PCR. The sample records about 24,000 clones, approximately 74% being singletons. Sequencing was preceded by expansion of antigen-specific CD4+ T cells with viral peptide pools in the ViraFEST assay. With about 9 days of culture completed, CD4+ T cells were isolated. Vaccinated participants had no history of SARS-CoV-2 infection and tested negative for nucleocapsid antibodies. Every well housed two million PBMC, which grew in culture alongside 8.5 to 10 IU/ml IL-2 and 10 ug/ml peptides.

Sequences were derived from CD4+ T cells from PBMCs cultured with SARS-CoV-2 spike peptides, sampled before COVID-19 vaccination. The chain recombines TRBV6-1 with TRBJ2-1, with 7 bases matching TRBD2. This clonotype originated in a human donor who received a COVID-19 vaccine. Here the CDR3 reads CASSEPGGSYNEQFF. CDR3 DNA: TGTGCCAGCAGTGAACCGGGGGGCTCCTACAATGAGCAGTTCTTC.